This TCR beta chain was obtained from a study of beta chain features in type 1 diabetes. Background on the study: Summed over all samples, the examined sorted cells came to more than 85 million.

Germline assignment: CDR1 SGHVS and CDR2 FNYEAQ. The CDR3 consists of 14 residues. V lost 1 base and J lost 5; bases outside the gene matches: 4. The entirety of the isolated RNA underwent reverse transcription, so expressed TCRB transcripts were sequenced. Measured with immunoSEQ multiplex PCR; TCRdb has only the in-frame clones, and not every one. In the table there are about half a million clones, approximately 30% of which are singletons. Sorting gave populations that all exceeded 98% purity. This chain connects TRBV7-6 to TRBJ2-7; 8 bases map to TRBD1. The material sequenced was naive CD4+ T cells from blood. The receptor's source is a man aged 18-30 years in good health. The chain's CDR3 is CASSLVDRGHEQYF. The CDR3, as DNA: TGTGCCAGCAGCTTAGTCGACAGGGGCCACGAGCAGTACTTC.